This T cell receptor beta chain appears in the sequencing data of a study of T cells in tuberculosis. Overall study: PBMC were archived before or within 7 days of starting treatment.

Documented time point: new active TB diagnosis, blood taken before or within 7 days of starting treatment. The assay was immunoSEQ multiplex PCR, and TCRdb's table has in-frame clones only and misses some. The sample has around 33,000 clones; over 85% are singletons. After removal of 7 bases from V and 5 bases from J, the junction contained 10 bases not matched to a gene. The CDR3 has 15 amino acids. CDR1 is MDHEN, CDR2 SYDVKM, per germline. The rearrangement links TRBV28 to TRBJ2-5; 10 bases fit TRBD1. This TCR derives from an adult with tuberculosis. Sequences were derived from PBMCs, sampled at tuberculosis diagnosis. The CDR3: CASTPSTGGLETQYF. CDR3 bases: TGTGCCAGCACCCCATCGACAGGGGGCTTGGAGACCCAGTACTTC.